These 12 T cell receptor beta chains were all obtained from the same sample, sequenced in a study of blood T cell repertoires in COVID-19. Repertoires were generated with immunoSEQ multiplex PCR, while TCRdb's copy carries only in-frame clones and drops some. The sample includes fewer than 200,000 clones, almost 85% seen only once; the top ten take 22%. The sequenced sample was peripheral blood. The receptors derive from a woman older than 75 with acute or convalescent COVID-19.

V is TRBV7-8 and J is TRBJ2-2; 7 positions agree with TRBD1. V dropped 2 bases and J dropped 0; count of bases not matched to a gene: 3. This CDR3 has 16 amino acids. CDR1 and CDR2 (germline): SGHVS, FQNEAQ. CDR3 amino acids: CASSLQGGANTGELFF. The CDR3 nucleotides read TGTGCCAGCAGCTTACAAGGGGGCGCGAACACCGGGGAGCTGTTTTTT.

This chain connects TRBV5-1 to TRBJ1-4, with D possibly TRBD1 on 5 matching bases. The CDR3 spans 12 residues. Trimming removed 1 base from V and 8 bases from J, with 6 bases in between. Germline V gene sequence: CDR1 SGHRS, CDR2 YFSETQ. The CDR3 DNA sequence: TGCGCCAGCAGCTTGCGGGGGGAAAAACTGTTTTTT. This translates into CASSLRGEKLFF.

The genes are TRBV11-1 and TRBJ2-2, with a possible D match to TRBD2 (6 bases). This CDR3 has 16 amino acids. V was pared by 7 bases and J by 3 bases, with 18 bases between. CDR1 and CDR2 (germline): SGHAT, FQDESV (reference sequence). CDR3 region: CASTSMGGADTGELFF. CDR3 coding DNA: TGTGCCAGCACCAGCATGGGGGGAGCGGACACCGGGGAGCTGTTTTTT.

The chain links TRBV30 to TRBJ2-2; 9 nucleotides agree with TRBD2. Germline V gives CDR1 GTSNPN, CDR2 SVGIG (reference sequence). The junction had 5 bases not matched to a gene; V was cut back by 2 bases and J by 1 base. The CDR3 spans 16 residues. The CDR3 protein is CAWSSETSGNTGELFF. DNA of the CDR3: TGTGCCTGGAGTTCGGAGACTAGCGGGAACACCGGGGAGCTGTTTTTT.

The chain is built from TRBV11-2 and TRBJ1-2, with a possible D match to TRBD1 (6 bases). Between the trimmed V and J ends, which lost 5 bases and 4 bases, there was a span of 11 bases. The CDR3 covers 13 residues. CDR1 is SGHAT, CDR2 FQNNGV, per germline. The DNA for the CDR3 is TGTGCCAGCAGCGAAGTCAGGGGCTATGGCTACACCTTC. Its translation is CASSEVRGYGYTF.

The V call is TRBV3-1 (or the pseudogene TRBV3-2), the J call TRBJ2-3; D is possibly TRBD2 (6 bases). The V gene lost 0 bases and the J gene lost 8 bases, with 15 bases spanning the gap. The CDR3 length is 15 residues. CDR1 is LGHDT and CDR2 is YNNKEL in the germline V gene (reference sequence). The CDR3 spells CASSQEGLRTSTQYF. DNA of the CDR3: TGTGCCAGCAGCCAAGAGGGACTCCGAACCAGTACGCAGTATTTT.

This sequence joins TRBV12-5 and TRBJ2-3, with D perhaps matching TRBD1 (5 bases). This CDR3 contains 12 residues. CDR1 and CDR2 (germline): LGHNT, FRNRAP. The V gene lost 5 bases and the J gene lost 6 bases, with 9 bases spanning the gap. CDR3 sequence reads: CASGTTADTQYF. The CDR3 coding sequence is TGTGCTAGTGGTACGACAGCGGATACGCAGTATTTT.

The chain joins TRBV7-9 to TRBJ2-1, with 7 bases matching TRBD2. CDR1 is SEHNR and CDR2 is FQNEAQ in the germline V gene (reference sequence). The CDR3 is 16 residues long. Trimming at V came to 5 bases and at J to 2 bases, leaving 9 bases not matched to a gene. The CDR3 sequence: CASSPKTSYPYNEQFF. The CDR3 region has the DNA TGTGCCAGCAGCCCAAAGACTAGCTACCCCTACAATGAGCAGTTCTTC.

This chain connects TRBV18 to TRBJ2-6; 9 bases are shared with TRBD1. The junction had 6 bases not matched to a gene; V was cut back by 2 bases and J by 4 bases. Per the germline V gene, CDR1 is KGHSH and CDR2 is LQKENI. The CDR3 length is 17 residues. The CDR3 loop is CASSPRTGVSGANVLTF. For the CDR3, the DNA is TGTGCCAGCTCACCAAGGACAGGGGTCTCCGGGGCCAACGTCCTGACTTTC.

This clone was seen more than once but under ten times. The same CDR3 also results from other DNA sequences found in this sample. This sequence joins TRBV11-2 and TRBJ1-3; the D is unclear. CDR3 length equals 15 residues. V lost 1 base and J lost 0, with 7 bases in between. The germline gives CDR1 SGHAT, CDR2 FQNNGV. The DNA of the CDR3 is TGTGCCAGCAGCTTAGTTGGTAGCTCTGGAAACACCATATATTTT. It yields the protein CASSLVGSSGNTIYF.

This chain joins TRBV29-1 and TRBJ2-1; 13 bases fit TRBD2. CDR3 length equals 17 residues. V was pared by 5 bases and J by 0 bases, with 7 bases of the junction left unmatched. Germline lookup yields CDR1 SQVTM and CDR2 ANQGSEA. The CDR3 sequence is CSVPGLAGPDSYNEQFF. The CDR3 bases are TGCAGCGTTCCGGGACTAGCGGGACCAGACTCCTACAATGAGCAGTTCTTC.

The chain links TRBV4-1 to TRBJ2-3; D remains ambiguous. The CDR3 extends over 13 amino acids. Germline CDR1 and CDR2: MGHRA and YSYEKL. Trimming removed 4 bases at V and 2 bases at J, with 7 bases between. CDR3 sequence reads: CASSPRNTDTQYF. CDR3 sequence (DNA): TGCGCCAGCAGCCCCCGTAACACAGATACGCAGTATTTT.